One T cell receptor beta chain is described in this entry. Its antigen remains unidentified. The sample comes from a study of shared clonotypes between healthy human individuals. General observations from the study: Larger richness was generally estimated for naive than memory subsets. Non-shared clonotypes had lower generation probabilities than those shared by all four donors. It was observed that roughly 5% of naive CD4 clonotypes were shared across several donors.

The repertoire was sequenced with immunoSEQ multiplex PCR; TCRdb's copy has only in-frame clones and lacks some. The table has some 2,500,000 clones, roughly 92% seen once; the top ten hold 0.37%. V trimming: 2 bases; J trimming: 8 bases; junction bases outside the gene matches: 6. The CDR3 sequence is 14 residues long. The germline V gene has CDR1 SGHRS and CDR2 YFSETQ. CD4+ cell separation produced CD45RA+ naive and CD45RA-negative memory subsets. The TCR comes from a man between 18 and 35 years old in good health. Some clones in this sample may be carry-over from other donors' samples. Sequencing was performed on naive CD4+ T cells from PBMCs. The sample's subset: CD45RA+ positively selected. The V call is TRBV5-1, the J call TRBJ2-4, with TRBD1 matching over 8 bases. CDR3 amino acids: CASSFRTGSDIQYF. The CDR3 coding sequence is TGCGCCAGCAGCTTTCGGACAGGGTCCGACATTCAGTACTTC.